The rows below give T cell receptor beta chains drawn from one sample of a study of blood T cell repertoires in COVID-19. Clones were sequenced by immunoSEQ multiplex PCR, and TCRdb holds only the in-frame ones, with some missing. The top ten clones hold roughly 2.7% of a sample with a few hundred thousand clones, more than 85% of them seen once. Specimen: peripheral blood. Receptor source: a person aged 18 to 35 with COVID-19, enrolled during active disease. The CDR3 runs from the conserved cysteine through the conserved F or W. D genes are given only for firm matches. Size is omitted from some rows. Given values are once, few, many or a class for expanded clones.

v_call	clone_size	d_call	j_call	cdr3_nt	cdr3_aa
TRBV4-1	-	-	TRBJ2-7	TGCGCCAGCAGCAGTCGACAGTCCTACGAGCAGTACTTC	CASSSRQSYEQYF
TRBV7-2	-	-	TRBJ2-7	TGTGCCAGCAGCCCGGACAACTCCTACGAGCAGTACTTC	CASSPDNSYEQYF
TRBV5-4	-	TRBD1	TRBJ1-2	TGTGCCAGCAGCGAGGGACAGGGGGCTTTCGGCTATGGCTACACCTTC	CASSEGQGAFGYGYTF
TRBV6-5	-	TRBD1	TRBJ2-1	TGTGCCAGCAGTTACTTACAGGGGATGGGTGAGCAGTTCTTC	CASSYLQGMGEQFF
TRBV5-1	once	-	TRBJ2-2	TGCGCCAGCAGCCCGACAGCGAACACCGGGGAGCTGTTTTTT	CASSPTANTGELFF
TRBV7-2	-	TRBD2	TRBJ2-3	TGTGCCAGCAGCTCAGTAGCGGGAGGGGGCACAGATACGCAGTATTTT	CASSSVAGGGTDTQYF
TRBV5-1	-	TRBD1	TRBJ2-5	TGCGCCAGCAGCCTCCGTCCGACAGGGGAAGAGACCCAGTACTTC	CASSLRPTGEETQYF
TRBV5-1	-	TRBD1	TRBJ2-7	TGCGCCAGCAGCTTGTGGGACAGGGACGAGCAGTACTTC	CASSLWDRDEQYF
TRBV20-1	few	TRBD1	TRBJ2-7	TGCAGTGCTAGTAGGCCAGGGGGCTTCTACGAGCAGTACTTC	CSASRPGGFYEQYF
TRBV19	-	-	TRBJ1-2	TGTGCCACCGCCGCCTTTCGACTGCAAAACTATGGCTACACCTTC	CATAAFRLQNYGYTF
TRBV11-2	-	TRBD2	TRBJ2-1	TGTGCCAGCAGCTTAAGCGCTAGCGGATCCAATGAGCAGTTCTTC	CASSLSASGSNEQFF
TRBV27	-	TRBD1	TRBJ2-5	TGTGCCAGCTGGCCCAGAGGGGGCGCGGAGACCCAGTACTTC	CASWPRGGAETQYF
TRBV14	-	-	TRBJ1-6	TGTGCCAGCAGCCAGGGGGGGGGTTTTAAGTCACCCCTCCACTTT	CASSQGGGFKSPLHF
TRBV7-6	once	-	TRBJ2-7	TGTGCCAGCAGCCCTCGTGGAGGGGACCTTTCCTACGAGCAGTACTTC	CASSPRGGDLSYEQYF
TRBV7-2	-	TRBD2	TRBJ2-1	TGTGCCAGCAGCTTAAATAGCCTAGCGGGAGGATTCAATGAGCAGTTCTTC	CASSLNSLAGGFNEQFF
TRBV7-2	-	-	TRBJ1-1	TGTGCCAGCAGCTTAGACAGGCATTCCTCCGAAGCTTTCTTT	CASSLDRHSSEAFF
TRBV5-1	-	TRBD1	TRBJ2-7	TGCGCCAGCAGCCAACTCGGGACAGCCTACGAGCAGTACTTC	CASSQLGTAYEQYF
TRBV27	-	-	TRBJ1-1	TGTGCCAGCAGTTACAGGGTAGCGAACACTGAAGCTTTCTTT	CASSYRVANTEAFF
TRBV28	-	TRBD1	TRBJ1-4	TGTGCCAGCAGATCCCCGACAGGGGCGATTGCAACTAATGAAAAACTGTTTTTT	CASRSPTGAIATNEKLFF
TRBV21-1	-	-	TRBJ2-2	TGTGCCAGCAGCAAAGAAGATAGCGGGGGGAACACCGGGGAGCTGTTTTTT	CASSKEDSGGNTGELFF
TRBV19	-	TRBD1	TRBJ1-1	TGTGCCAGTAGTGCACAGGGGGGCACTGAAGCTTTCTTT	CASSAQGGTEAFF
TRBV19	-	TRBD2	TRBJ2-7	TGTGCCAGTAGTACCGGACTAGAACGGCCCTTTTTGCTGTACGAGCAGTACTTC	CASSTGLERPFLLYEQYF
TRBV27	-	-	TRBJ2-7	TGTGCCAGCAGTTTAAACCTACGGGGGAGGGGGGCTTTCCACGAGCAGTACTTC	CASSLNLRGRGAFHEQYF
TRBV7-8	-	TRBD1	TRBJ1-2	TGTGCCAGCAGCTCCCGACAGGGGACCTATGGCTACACCTTC	CASSSRQGTYGYTF
TRBV30	-	-	TRBJ2-1	TGTGCCTGGGGGCTTACTGAGCAGTTCTTC	CAWGLTEQFF
TRBV5-1	-	TRBD1	TRBJ2-3	TGCGCCAGCAGCCGCGCCGGGACAGGGGACACAGATACGCAGTATTTT	CASSRAGTGDTDTQYF
TRBV28	-	-	TRBJ1-5	TGTGCCAGCAGTTCGGACATCAATCAGCCCCAGCATTTT	CASSSDINQPQHF
TRBV3-1/TRBV3-2	-	-	TRBJ2-5	TGTGCCAGCAGCCAAGTCACCCTGGGCATCCCTCAAGAGACCCAGTACTTC	CASSQVTLGIPQETQYF
TRBV28	-	-	TRBJ1-5	TGTGCCAGCAGTTACCTCACCGGTCAGCCCCAGCATTTT	CASSYLTGQPQHF